Below are 7 T cell receptor beta chains sequenced from a single sample in a study of blood T cell repertoires in COVID-19. Libraries were prepared by immunoSEQ multiplex PCR; TCRdb keeps only in-frame clonotypes and omits some of them. The table has about 250,000 clones, 89% seen once. Sequences were obtained from peripheral blood. All receptors come from a woman in her forties who had recovered from COVID-19.

The rearrangement links TRBV19 to TRBJ2-1; 7 bases map to TRBD1. The V gene's germline CDR1 is LNHDA and CDR2 SQIVND (reference sequence). Germline trimming cut 0 bases from V and 7 bases from J; bases unmatched to any gene: 15. The CDR3 spans 18 residues. The CDR3 DNA sequence: TGTGCCAGTAGTATAGATCAGGAGCTTAGGGGGCGCTGGAATGAGCAGTTCTTC. Translating it yields CASSIDQELRGRWNEQFF.

The CDR3 sequence: CASSPGGLGSTGELFF. DNA for the CDR3: TGTGCCAGCAGTCCCGGAGGGCTCGGGAGCACCGGGGAGCTGTTTTTT. The J gene is TRBJ2-2, the V gene TRBV27, with a possible D match to TRBD2 (6 bases). The germline CDR1 and CDR2 sequences are MNHEY and SMNVEV (reference sequence). The V end lost 5 bases, the J end lost 4 bases, and 17 bases lay between the germline ends. This CDR3 has 16 amino acids.

The V and J genes are TRBV18 and TRBJ2-3, with 10 bases lining up with TRBD2. The CDR3 covers 15 residues. The V segment lost 2 bases and the J segment 6 bases; nucleotides outside the gene matches: 5. Germline CDR1 reads KGHSH; CDR2 reads LQKENI. CDR3 amino acids: CASSPASGRKDTQYF. CDR3 DNA sequence: TGTGCCAGCTCACCAGCTAGCGGGAGAAAGGATACGCAGTATTTT.

The rearrangement joins TRBV30 to TRBJ2-2; a possible D gene is TRBD1 (7 bases). Trimming stripped 6 bases from V and 6 bases from J, with 14 bases between. This CDR3 region has 13 residues. CDR1 and CDR2 (germline): GTSNPN, SVGIG (reference sequence). CDR3 loop: CACPQGGAGELFF. CDR3 in DNA: TGTGCCTGTCCCCAGGGGGGTGCCGGGGAGCTGTTTTTT.

The table lists this clone with a count of one. V gene TRBV11-2 combines with J gene TRBJ1-1, with a weak D call TRBD1 (5 bases). The germline CDR1 and CDR2 sequences are SGHAT and FQNNGV. The V end lost 4 bases, the J end lost 6 bases, and 12 bases lay between the germline ends. The CDR3 consists of 13 residues. The DNA of the CDR3 is TGTGCCAGCAGCTCATATGGGGGGTCTGAAGCTTTCTTT. This gives the protein CASSSYGGSEAFF.

V gene TRBV4-1 combines with J gene TRBJ2-7; 8 bases line up with TRBD1. Germline CDR1 and CDR2: MGHRA and YSYEKL. The CDR3 covers 17 residues. The V segment lost 5 bases and the J segment 2 bases; nucleotides outside the gene matches: 14. Here the CDR3 reads CASSEIPPGQGTYEQYF. CDR3 in DNA: TGCGCCAGCAGCGAAATACCGCCCGGACAGGGCACCTACGAGCAGTACTTC.

This chain uses TRBV27 with TRBJ2-5; the match to TRBD2 covers 8 bases. Germline CDR1 reads MNHEY; CDR2 reads SMNVEV (reference sequence). V trimming: 3 bases; J trimming: 2 bases; junction bases outside the gene matches: 5. The CDR3 spans 15 residues. Here the CDR3 DNA reads TGTGCCAGCAGTTTTTATAGCGGGACTCAAGAGACCCAGTACTTC. Translation gives CASSFYSGTQETQYF.